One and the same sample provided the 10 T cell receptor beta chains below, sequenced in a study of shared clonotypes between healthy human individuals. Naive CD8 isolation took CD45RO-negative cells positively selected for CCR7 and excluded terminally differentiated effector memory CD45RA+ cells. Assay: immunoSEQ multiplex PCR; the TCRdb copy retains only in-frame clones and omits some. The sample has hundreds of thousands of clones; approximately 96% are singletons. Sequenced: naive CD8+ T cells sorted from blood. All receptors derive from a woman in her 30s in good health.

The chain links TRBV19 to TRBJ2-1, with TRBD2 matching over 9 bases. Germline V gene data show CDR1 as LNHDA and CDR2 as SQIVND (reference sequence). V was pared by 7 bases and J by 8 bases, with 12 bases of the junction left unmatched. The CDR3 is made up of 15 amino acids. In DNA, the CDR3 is TGTGCCAGTACCGAGGGGTCTAGCGGGAATGATGAGCAGTTCTTC. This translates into CASTEGSSGNDEQFF.

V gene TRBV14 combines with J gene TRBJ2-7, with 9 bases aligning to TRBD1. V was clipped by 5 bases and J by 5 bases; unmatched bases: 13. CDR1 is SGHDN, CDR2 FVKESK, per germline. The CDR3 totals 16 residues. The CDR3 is CASSTRTGELMNEQYF. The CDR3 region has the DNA TGTGCCAGCAGCACCCGGACAGGGGAGTTGATGAACGAGCAGTACTTC.

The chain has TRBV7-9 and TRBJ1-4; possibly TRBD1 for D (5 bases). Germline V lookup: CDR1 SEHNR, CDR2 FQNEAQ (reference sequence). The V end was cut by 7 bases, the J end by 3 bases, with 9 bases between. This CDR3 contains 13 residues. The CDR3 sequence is CASMKGPNEKLFF. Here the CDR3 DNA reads TGTGCCAGCATGAAGGGGCCTAATGAAAAACTGTTTTTT. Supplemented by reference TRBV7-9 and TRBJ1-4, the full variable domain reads DTGVSQNPRHKITKRGQNVTFRCDPISEHNRLYWYRQTLGQGPEFLTYFQNEAQLEKSRLLSDRFSAERPKGSFSTLEIQRTEQGDSAMYLCASMKGPNEKLFFGSGTQLSVL.

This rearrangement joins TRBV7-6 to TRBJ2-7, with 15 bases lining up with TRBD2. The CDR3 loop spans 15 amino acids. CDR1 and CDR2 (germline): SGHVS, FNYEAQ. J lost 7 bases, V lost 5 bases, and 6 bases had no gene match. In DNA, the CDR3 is TGTGCCAGCAGCCTGACCGGGACTAGCGGGAGGGAGCAGTACTTC. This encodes CASSLTGTSGREQYF.

The CDR3 coding sequence is TGTGCCAGCAGTGAGGGACTAGCGGGGATCTCCTACGAGCAGTACTTC. This gives the protein CASSEGLAGISYEQYF. The chain is built from TRBV6-1 and TRBJ2-7, with 13 positions matching TRBD2. This CDR3 is 16 amino acids long. Germline V gives CDR1 MNHNS, CDR2 SASEGT. V trimming: 3 bases; J trimming: 0 bases; junction bases outside the gene matches: 2.

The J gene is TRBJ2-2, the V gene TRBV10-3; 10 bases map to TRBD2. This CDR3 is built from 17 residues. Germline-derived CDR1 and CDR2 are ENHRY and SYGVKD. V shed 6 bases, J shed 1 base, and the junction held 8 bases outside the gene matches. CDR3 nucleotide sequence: TGTGCCATCAGCACCGGTGGACTAGCGGAGAACACCGGGGAGCTGTTTTTT. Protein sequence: CAISTGGLAENTGELFF.

CDR3 protein: CATSRSFEGDGANVLTF. CDR3 nucleotides: TGTGCCACCAGCAGATCTTTTGAGGGGGATGGGGCCAACGTCCTGACTTTC. The V call is TRBV15, the J call TRBJ2-6; tentative D call: TRBD1 (6 bases). The V and J ends lost 2 bases and 3 bases respectively, with 14 bases between them. From germline, CDR1 is LNHNV and CDR2 YYDKDF (reference sequence). The CDR3 is made up of 17 amino acids.

CDR3 sequence reads: CASSPYRGSGNTIYF. DNA of the CDR3: TGTGCCAGCAGTCCCTACAGGGGAAGTGGAAACACCATATATTTT. V is TRBV27 and J is TRBJ1-3, with 7 bases lining up with TRBD1. Germline V lookup: CDR1 MNHEY, CDR2 SMNVEV (reference sequence). The CDR3 spans 15 residues. V lost 5 bases and J lost 3; bases outside the gene matches: 7.

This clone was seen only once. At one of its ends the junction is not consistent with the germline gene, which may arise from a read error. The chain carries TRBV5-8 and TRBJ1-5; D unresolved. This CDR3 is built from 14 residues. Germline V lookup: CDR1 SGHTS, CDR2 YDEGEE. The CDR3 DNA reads TGTGCCAGCAGATTGGCAGGCCTTAATCAGCCCCAGCATTTT. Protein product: CASRLAGLNQPQHF.

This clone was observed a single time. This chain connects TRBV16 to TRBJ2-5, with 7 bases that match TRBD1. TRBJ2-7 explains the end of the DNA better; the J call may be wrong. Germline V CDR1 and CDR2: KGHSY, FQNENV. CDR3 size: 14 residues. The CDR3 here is CASSQGDSKNEQYF. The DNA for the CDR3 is TGTGCCAGCAGCCAAGGGGACAGCAAAAACGAGCAGTACTTC.